The subject of this entry is one T cell receptor (beta chain). Profiled with immunoSEQ multiplex PCR; TCRdb holds only in-frame clones, not every one. The table has approximately 300,000 clones, more than 90% seen once. Cohorts were assigned according to the clinical history that participants reported. Two negative PCRs, clearance, or symptom resolution had been documented for recovered Cohort 3 donors. Trimming left V 8 bases short and J 5 bases short, with 12 bases between. CDR3 size: 13 residues. Looked up from germline, CDR1 is MDHEN and CDR2 is SYDVKM. This entry comes from a study of blood T cell repertoires in COVID-19.

Specimen: PBMCs or T cells enriched from blood (not recorded which). This TCR was recovered from a woman between 25 and 40 years old who had recovered from COVID-19. The chain has TRBV28 and TRBJ1-4; possible D gene TRBD1, 6 bases. The CDR3, as DNA: TGTGCCAGCCAGGACAGCCAGAATGAAAAACTGTTTTTT. It codes for CASQDSQNEKLFF.